The entry below gives a single TCR beta chain sequence along with its context. What antigen it recognizes has not been identified. The input lacks base qualities; no much larger clone sits a single base away. In the germline V gene, CDR1 corresponds to MGHRA and CDR2 to YSYEKL. Inclusive of the bounding cysteine and phenylalanine, the CDR3 is 16 residues long. This entry keeps only the CDR3 DNA: 48 bases, framed from base 1. V loses 4 bases at its end and J loses 7 bases; junction bases beyond the gene matches: 7. This sample was included in a study of blood T cell repertoires in COVID-19 (dated by TCRdb to the early 2020s). About the full investigation: Samples from collaborators originated in the United States, Italy and Spain and spanned both the acute and convalescent phases of COVID-19. The material from the prospective study consisted of cDNA or gDNA derived from T cells, B-cell-depleted T cells, or PBMCs. The dataset comprised deeply sampled blood TCRbeta repertoires from subjects exposed to, actively infected with, or recovered from COVID-19. A freely available public database, intended as a resource for researchers studying the immune response to SARS-CoV-2, is where the repertoires were released. The samples were drawn from the first 160 participants of the ongoing ImmuneRACE study and from under 1,500 subjects provided by 6 global collaborators. Nearly every sample came with metadata listing a de-identified subject ID, COVID-19 status, age in years and sex. HLA class I and class II types, where available, came from metadata supplied by the sample provider rather than from assay-based typing.

The immunoSEQ Assay, a bias-controlled multiplex PCR, was used to amplify TCRbeta CDR3 regions from genomic DNA. Turning to the authors' computational methods: Nucleated cell counts per sample were estimated from amplification of reference gene primers within the assay. Sequence reads were collapsed and filtered to measure the absolute abundance of every unique TCRbeta CDR3 rearrangement. Productive Simpson clonality was computed per sample as the square root of Simpson's diversity index over productive rearrangements. As stored in TCRdb, this immuneACCESS dataset retains in-frame rearrangements with V and J assigned. A fraction of the clones does not appear; measured against another copy, unresolved V genes explain less than half of the discrepancy, and the remainder lacks a known reason. V, J and clone size reflect that table, while D and trimming were determined from the DNA. This sample lists over 100,000 clones; approximately 89% were detected once. The top ten constitute roughly 10% of the sample.

The investigation overall reported the following: Clinical and demographic metadata were provided uncurated, with the amount varying by source and participant.

One collaborating source in Seattle enrolled patients while the patients were actively infected and followed the patients over time throughout the course of disease. Each collaborating institution followed its own protocols to collect whole blood in K2EDTA tubes. For TCRbeta analysis, collaborators shipped samples in one of three forms: frozen whole blood, isolated PBMCs, or DNA extracted from either of those sample types. The origin of this receptor is a woman aged 70-85 years with COVID-19, enrolled during active disease. The chain is assembled from TRBV4-1 and TRBJ2-2, with 12 bases matching TRBD2. The sequencing sample was made of peripheral blood. The CDR3 protein sequence reads: CASSRLAGGPGGELFF. The sequenced DNA is TGCGCCAGCAGCCGGCTAGCGGGGGGGCCCGGCGGGGAGCTGTTTTTT.